A single TCR beta chain is shown here with its context. The data stem from a study of T cell changes during pregnancy in multiple sclerosis. Profiled with immunoSEQ multiplex PCR; TCRdb holds only in-frame clones, not every one. The sample includes 27,000 or so clones, around nine tenths of them seen just once. The CDR3 consists of 18 residues. V shed 4 bases and J 0 bases; nucleotides not matched to a gene: 13. Germline loops: CDR1 SGDLS, CDR2 YYNGEE. This chain links TRBV9 with TRBJ2-1; 7 positions agree with TRBD1. Sequencing used CD8+ T cells from peripheral blood mononuclear cells, obtained in the second trimester of pregnancy. This receptor was obtained from a female donor with multiple sclerosis, enrolled in a pregnancy study. CDR3 nucleotide sequence: TGTGCCAGCAGCCCCCCAAGGGGGCGGCACCCCTCCTACAATGAGCAGTTCTTC. It specifies CASSPPRGRHPSYNEQFF.